The 20 T cell receptor beta chains below come from one sample, sequenced in a study of human T cells and chemical hapten exposure. The time point was: pre-sensitization, week 0. Treatment reported: therapeutic diphenylcyclopropenone sensitization with weekly scalp DPC. TCRdb fed the RACE reads into MiXCR, producing one record per CDR3 protein. The top ten hold around 4% of the sample, which has approximately 100,000 distinct CDR3 sequences, roughly 9.1% seen once. The material sequenced was whole blood, taken in connection with sensitization to the hapten diphenylcyclopropenone (DPC). All receptors derive from a woman aged 40 to 55 with alopecia areata. Some clones in this sample may be carry-over from other donors' samples.

The CDR3 nucleotides are TGTGCCAGCAGCGCGGGGACTAGCGGTCCGCAGGATACGCAGTATTTT. Its protein is CASSAGTSGPQDTQYF. The genes are TRBV9 and TRBJ2-3, with TRBD2 matching over 11 bases. The J segment lost 6 bases and the V segment lost 3 bases, leaving 9 bases of the junction unmatched. Germline V CDR1 and CDR2: SGDLS, YYNGEE. This CDR3 spans 16 amino acids.

This chain connects TRBV11-2 to TRBJ1-1, with no clear D. The germline CDR1 and CDR2 sequences are SGHAT and FQNNGV. V lost 1 base and J 0 bases, leaving 15 bases between the germline ends. The CDR3 sequence is 17 residues long. CDR3 bases: TGTGCCAGCAGCTTAGCCCCCCAAGAGCAAATGAACACTGAAGCTTTCTTT. Translating gives CASSLAPQEQMNTEAFF.

In this sample, this clonotype turned up many times. The chain is built from TRBV27 and TRBJ2-3; D not certain. CDR3 length equals 16 residues. Trimming removed 6 bases at V and 0 bases at J, with 16 bases between. Germline values: CDR1 MNHEY, CDR2 SMNVEV (reference sequence). The CDR3 sequence is CASRHRLGLSTDTQYF. For the CDR3, the DNA is TGTGCCAGCAGACATAGATTGGGGTTGAGCACAGATACGCAGTATTTT.

This clonotype has ten or more counts. The V and J genes are TRBV24-1 and TRBJ2-3; D is perhaps TRBD2 (6 bases). Germline CDR1 reads KGHDR; CDR2 reads SFDVKD. The CDR3 extends over 13 amino acids. V shed 9 bases and J shed 6 bases, with 15 bases lying between them. The DNA of the CDR3 is TGTGCCACCGGCGGGACCCCTCTTGATACGCAGTATTTT. This translates into CATGGTPLDTQYF.

This chain uses TRBV6-2 or TRBV6-3 with TRBJ2-5; TRBD1 matches 11 bases. The CDR3 totals 16 residues. The J segment lost 2 bases and the V segment lost 6 bases, leaving 8 bases of the junction unmatched. CDR1 and CDR2 from the germline V gene are MNHEY and SVGEGT. The CDR3 DNA reads as TGTGCCAGCAGCTACCGGGACAGGGGGAGGCAAGAGACCCAGTACTTC. Its protein is CASSYRDRGRQETQYF.

The chain employs TRBV7-7 and TRBJ2-5; 8 nucleotides align to TRBD2. V gave up 3 bases and J gave up 4 bases; unmatched junction bases: 1. The CDR3 is made up of 13 amino acids. Germline CDR1 SSHAT, CDR2 FNYEAQ (reference sequence). CDR3 region: CASSFSGRETQYF. The CDR3 DNA reads TGTGCCAGCAGCTTCAGCGGGAGAGAGACCCAGTACTTC.

On this clonotype: A much larger clonotype is one base distant, so this may be a read error. The rearrangement links TRBV3-1 to TRBJ2-1; maybe TRBD2 (6 bases). The germline V gene has CDR1 LGHDT and CDR2 YNNKEL (reference sequence). The CDR3 contains 15 residues. The CDR3 region is CVSSQVGSSYNEQFF. The CDR3 DNA reads TGTGTCAGCAGCCAAGTCGGGAGCTCCTACAATGAGCAGTTCTTC.

The J gene is TRBJ2-1, the V gene TRBV25-1, with a tentative D call TRBD1 (7 bases). CDR3 length: 19 residues. Germline V CDR1 and CDR2: MGHDK, SYGVNS. Trimming took 5 bases from V and 9 from J, leaving 32 bases between them. The CDR3, as DNA: TGTGCCAGCAGTTTTTTCGCCCCGGGGACAGCTAGCATCGGGGGTGAGCAGTTCTTC. Translation: CASSFFAPGTASIGGEQFF.

This clonotype was detected ten times or more. The chain joins TRBV5-6 to TRBJ2-6, with D possibly matching TRBD2 (5 bases). The CDR3 extends over 16 amino acids. Germline assignment: CDR1 SGHDT and CDR2 YYEEEE. V shed 0 bases and J shed 2 bases, with 9 bases lying between them. The CDR3 DNA is TGTGCCAGCAGCTTGGTTATCGGGACTGGGGCCAACGTCCTGACTTTC. Its translation is CASSLVIGTGANVLTF. The complete variable domain, with remaining parts taken from reference TRBV5-6 and TRBJ2-6, reads DAGVTQSPTHLIKTRGQQVTLRCSPKSGHDTVSWYQQALGQGPQFIFQYYEEEERQRGNFPDRFSGHQFPNYSSELNVNALLLGDSALYLCASSLVIGTGANVLTFGAGSRLTVL.

This rearrangement joins TRBV7-2 to TRBJ2-3, with 10 bases identical to TRBD2. CDR3 length: 15 amino acids. With 8 bases clipped from V and 4 bases from J, the junction kept 9 bases outside the gene matches. Germline values: CDR1 SGHTA, CDR2 FQGNSA. CDR3 residues: CASALISGGSDTQYF. CDR3 bases: TGTGCCAGCGCACTTATTAGCGGGGGGTCAGATACGCAGTATTTT.

This clonotype occurred a few times. V and J are TRBV20-1 and TRBJ1-4; D is unclear. CDR1 is DFQATT, CDR2 SNEGSKA, per germline (reference sequence). V lost 5 bases to trimming and J lost 4 bases, with 17 bases between them. CDR3 length: 15 amino acids. DNA for the CDR3: TGCAGTGCTCCCCGAGACGGCTACGTTAATGAAAAACTGTTTTTT. Protein product: CSAPRDGYVNEKLFF.

This clonotype was seen many times. The chain has TRBV10-3 and TRBJ2-5; tentative D call: TRBD1 (5 bases). CDR1 ENHRY and CDR2 SYGVKD come from the germline V gene. Between the trimmed V and J ends, which lost 10 bases and 2 bases, there was a span of 11 bases. The CDR3 totals 12 residues. CDR3 protein: CASAGIQETQYF. The CDR3 DNA reads as TGTGCCAGCGCAGGGATTCAAGAGACCCAGTACTTC.

This clonotype was seen repeatedly, ten times or more. The chain employs TRBV6-6 and TRBJ2-5, with a possible D match to TRBD1 (5 bases). The germline V and J ends were trimmed by 7 bases and 2 bases, with 14 bases remaining between them. CDR3 length: 14 residues. Germline V gives CDR1 MNHNY, CDR2 SVGAGI (reference sequence). The CDR3 loop is CASTRVGRQETQYF. DNA for the CDR3: TGTGCCAGCACCCGCGTGGGGCGTCAAGAGACCCAGTACTTC.

The rearrangement uses TRBV28 and TRBJ2-3; 9 positions agree with TRBD2. The CDR3 has 13 amino acids. The junction had 2 bases not matched to a gene; V was cut back by 5 bases and J by 5 bases. Germline V lookup: CDR1 MDHEN, CDR2 SYDVKM. The chain's CDR3 is CASSAGGQDTQYF. In DNA form, the CDR3 reads TGTGCCAGCAGTGCGGGGGGGCAAGATACGCAGTATTTT. The full variable domain, in which reference TRBV28 and TRBJ2-3 provide the parts outside the CDR3, is DVKVTQSSRYLVKRTGEKVFLECVQDMDHENMFWYRQDPGLGLRLIYFSYDVKMKEKGDIPEGYSVSREKKERFSLILESASTNQTSMYLCASSAGGQDTQYFGPGTRLTVL.

This clonotype appeared many times. The rearrangement joins TRBV5-1 to TRBJ2-5; D could derive from TRBD1 or TRBD2 (5 bases each). The germline CDR1 and CDR2 sequences are SGHRS and YFSETQ. V shed 0 bases and J shed 1 base, with 10 bases lying between them. This CDR3 has 15 residues. CDR3 amino acids: CASSLVGLAQETQYF. The CDR3 DNA sequence: TGCGCCAGCAGCTTGGTGGGGCTAGCCCAAGAGACCCAGTACTTC.

This clonotype came up many times. The chain uses TRBV7-9 and TRBJ1-1; D remains unclear. Trimming pared 1 base from V and 4 bases from J, leaving 13 bases between. Per germline, CDR1 SEHNR and CDR2 FQNEAQ (reference sequence). CDR3 length equals 15 residues. CDR3 nucleotide sequence: TGTGCCAGCAGCTTAGTACTTGGTCCGCGCACTGAAGCTTTCTTT. This translates into CASSLVLGPRTEAFF.

This clonotype has a count of ten or more. The rearrangement joins TRBV14 to TRBJ2-7, with TRBD1 matching over 9 bases. V dropped 2 bases and J dropped 3; count of bases not matched to a gene: 5. This CDR3 region has 15 residues. Germline V CDR1 and CDR2: SGHDN, FVKESK. As DNA, the CDR3 is TGTGCCAGCAGCCAACTCCCGGGACAGGGCTACGAGCAGTACTTC. The encoded protein is CASSQLPGQGYEQYF.

Comments on this clonotype: With a much larger clone just one base away, this may be a read error. The chain couples TRBV2 to TRBJ1-4; tentative D call: TRBD1 (6 bases). CDR3 length equals 14 residues. Germline CDR1 reads SNHLY; CDR2 reads FYNNEI. Here the CDR3 reads CASSDVGAAEKPFF. Written as DNA, the CDR3 is TGTGCCAGCAGTGATGTGGGGGCAGCTGAAAAACCGTTTTTT.

This clonotype was counted many times. CDR3 sequence (DNA): TGTGCCAGCAGTTTAGCGGGGCCCGAGCAGTTCTTC. Encoded protein: CASSLAGPEQFF. This chain links TRBV12-3 or TRBV12-4 with TRBJ2-1; D might be TRBD1 (5 bases). V was trimmed by 0 bases and J by 10 bases, leaving 7 bases between them. The length of the CDR3 is 12 residues.

There are a few counts of this clonotype. The chain links TRBV14 to TRBJ1-6, with D unresolved. Germline CDR1 reads SGHDN; CDR2 reads FVKESK. V was pared by 0 bases and J by 5 bases, with 8 bases between. This CDR3 region has 15 residues. Written as DNA, the CDR3 is TGTGCCAGCAGCCAAGAGGCCGGAAATAATTCACCCCTCCACTTT. This encodes CASSQEAGNNSPLHF.